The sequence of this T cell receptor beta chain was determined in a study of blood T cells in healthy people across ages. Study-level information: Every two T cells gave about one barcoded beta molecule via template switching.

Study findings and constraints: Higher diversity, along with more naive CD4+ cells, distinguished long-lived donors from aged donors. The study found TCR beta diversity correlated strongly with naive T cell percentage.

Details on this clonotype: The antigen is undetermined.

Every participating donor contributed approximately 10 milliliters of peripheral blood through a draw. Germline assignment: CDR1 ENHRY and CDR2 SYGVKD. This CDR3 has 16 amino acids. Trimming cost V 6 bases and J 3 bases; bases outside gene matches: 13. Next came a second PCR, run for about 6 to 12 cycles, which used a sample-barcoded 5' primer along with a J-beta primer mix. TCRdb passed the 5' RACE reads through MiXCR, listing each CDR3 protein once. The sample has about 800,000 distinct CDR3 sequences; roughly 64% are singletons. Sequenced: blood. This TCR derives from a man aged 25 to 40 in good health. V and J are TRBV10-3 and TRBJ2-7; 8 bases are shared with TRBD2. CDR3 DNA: TGTGCCATCAGCTCCAAGGGGAGCGGGGGAAACTACGAGCAGTACTTC. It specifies CAISSKGSGGNYEQYF.